This T cell receptor beta chain was found in a study of TIL therapy for anti-PD-1-resistant metastatic lung cancer. Turning to the study itself: Patients then received nivolumab; progressors got lymphodepletion, TIL and IL-2. Patients had a median age of around 54 years (range roughly 35-80).

Time point denoted: pre-treatment sample, taken before nivolumab and TIL therapy. Patients were adults with stage 4 NSCLC. Trimming took 4 bases from V and 3 from J, leaving 10 bases between them. The CDR3 length is 13 residues. Sequencing used immunoSEQ v3. Survey-level samples got 2 million or so read pairs; deep-level samples got about 4.5-6.5 million. Sequencing used immunoSEQ multiplex PCR; TCRdb keeps in-frame clones, though not all of them. The sample lists more than 55,000 clones, 80% to 90% occurring once. The clonotype was recovered from a person aged 25-85 years with non-small cell lung cancer. Here the sequenced sample was blood, taken at baseline. This chain links TRBV12-3 or TRBV12-4 with TRBJ2-7; TRBD2 might be the D (6 bases). CDR3 loop: CASSWGLRYEQYF. The CDR3 DNA is TGTGCCAGCAGTTGGGGACTTCGCTACGAGCAGTACTTC.